This T cell receptor beta chain is from a study of Tregs in tolerant kidney transplant recipients. Regarding the study as a whole: Changing PCR primers prevented nucleotide comparison between some patients' samples.

TCRdb's table, derived via immunoSEQ multiplex PCR, lists solely in-frame clones and lacks some. The sample has 50,000 to 80,000 clones; approximately 98% are singletons. Of note for this clone: Its antigen is not known.

An overnight rest at 37°C with 200 IU/ml IL-2 preceded regulatory T cell sorting from thawed PBMCs. The TCR comes from a human donor who received a combined kidney and bone marrow transplant. The sample in question was Tregs from blood, obtained before the transplant.

The CDR3 bases are TGTGCCAGCAGCTTAGGCGGAAATTACAATGAGCAGTTCTTC. Protein product: CASSLGGNYNEQFF. J is TRBJ2-1 and V is TRBV11-3, with D uncertain. The germline gives CDR1 SGHNT, CDR2 YENEEA. The germline V and J ends were trimmed by 1 base and 4 bases, with 8 bases remaining between them. This CDR3 has 14 amino acids. The whole variable domain, filled in from reference TRBV11-3 and TRBJ2-1, reads EAGVVQSPRYKIIEKKQPVAFWCNPISGHNTLYWYLQNLGQGPELLIRYENEEAVDDSQLPKDRFSAERLKGVDSTLKIQPAELGDSAVYLCASSLGGNYNEQFFGPGTRLTVL.